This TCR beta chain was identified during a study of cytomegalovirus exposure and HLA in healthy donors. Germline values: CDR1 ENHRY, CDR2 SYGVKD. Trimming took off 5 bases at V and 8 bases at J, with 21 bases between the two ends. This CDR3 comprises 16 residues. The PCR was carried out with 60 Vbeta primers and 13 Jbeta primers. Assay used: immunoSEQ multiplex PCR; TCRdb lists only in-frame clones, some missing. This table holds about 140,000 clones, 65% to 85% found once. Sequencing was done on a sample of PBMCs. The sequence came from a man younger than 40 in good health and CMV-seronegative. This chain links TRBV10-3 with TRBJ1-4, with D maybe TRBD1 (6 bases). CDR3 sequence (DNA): TGTGCCATCAGTCCTAGAGCCCTCAGGGGCAACGAAAAACTGTTTTTT. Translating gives CAISPRALRGNEKLFF.